Shown below are 27 T cell receptor beta chains from a single sample sequenced in a study of T cell changes during pregnancy in multiple sclerosis. TCRdb keeps only in-frame clones here, not all; method: immunoSEQ multiplex PCR. The sample includes 32,000 or so clones, roughly 90% of them seen just once. Material: CD8+ T cells from peripheral blood mononuclear cells, obtained in the first trimester of pregnancy. These receptors were obtained from a female donor with multiple sclerosis, enrolled in a pregnancy study.

V gene TRBV7-2 combines with J gene TRBJ2-3; 10 bases are shared with TRBD2. Per germline, CDR1 SGHTA and CDR2 FQGNSA. V lost 6 bases, J lost 4 bases, and 4 bases stayed unmatched. The CDR3 spans 14 residues. CDR3 sequence (DNA): TGTGCCAGCAGTTGGCTAGCGGGAGCAGATACGCAGTATTTT. Translated: CASSWLAGADTQYF.

This sequence joins TRBV6-1 and TRBJ2-7, with TRBD2 identical over 7 bases. CDR1 and CDR2 from the germline V gene are MNHNS and SASEGT. V trimming: 0 bases; J trimming: 2 bases; junction bases outside the gene matches: 4. The CDR3 consists of 15 residues. CDR3: CASSEAASGPYEQYF. The CDR3 DNA reads TGTGCCAGCAGTGAAGCCGCTAGCGGCCCCTACGAGCAGTACTTC.

This clone appeared once. The V gene is TRBV5-6, the J gene TRBJ2-5; no firm D call. Trimming stripped 2 bases from V and 2 bases from J, with 10 bases between. The CDR3 totals 14 residues. CDR1 SGHDT and CDR2 YYEEEE come from the germline V gene. The CDR3 DNA is TGTGCCAGCAGCTTCTTGTCTTTTCAAGAGACCCAGTACTTC. Protein product: CASSFLSFQETQYF. The entire variable domain, with the rest obtained from reference TRBV5-6 and TRBJ2-5, is as follows: DAGVTQSPTHLIKTRGQQVTLRCSPKSGHDTVSWYQQALGQGPQFIFQYYEEEERQRGNFPDRFSGHQFPNYSSELNVNALLLGDSALYLCASSFLSFQETQYFGPGTRLLVL.

This clone was detected only once. This rearrangement joins TRBV5-4 to TRBJ1-1; no firm D call. V was trimmed by 3 bases and J by 4 bases, leaving 13 bases between them. Germline V gene sequence: CDR1 SGHNT, CDR2 YYREEE (reference sequence). The CDR3 has 14 amino acids. DNA of the CDR3: TGTGCCAGCAGCTCGATGGGAGGGAGCACTGAAGCTTTCTTT. Residues: CASSSMGGSTEAFF.

The V gene is TRBV11-2, the J gene TRBJ2-7, with D possibly matching TRBD2 (5 bases). Trimming took 11 bases from V and 11 from J, leaving 19 bases between them. Germline V gives CDR1 SGHAT, CDR2 FQNNGV. CDR3 length: 11 residues. This CDR3 is CARHVAGPEYF. CDR3 DNA sequence: TGTGCCCGCCATGTCGCGGGCCCTGAGTACTTC.

This chain links TRBV9 with TRBJ1-2; perhaps TRBD1 as D (5 bases). This CDR3 comprises 15 residues. Per the germline V gene, CDR1 is SGDLS and CDR2 is YYNGEE. V lost 0 bases and J 6 bases, leaving 15 bases between the germline ends. The CDR3 protein is CASSVGGGTTDGYTF. CDR3 bases: TGTGCCAGCAGCGTAGGCGGCGGGACGACGGATGGCTACACCTTC.

The V call is TRBV27, the J call TRBJ1-4; 9 bases align to TRBD1. CDR1 is MNHEY, CDR2 SMNVEV, per germline (reference sequence). Trimming cost V 8 bases and J 4 bases; bases outside gene matches: 5. This CDR3 contains 14 residues. DNA for the CDR3: TGTGCCAGCTCCTCGACAGGGGGTAATGAAAAACTGTTTTTT. Translated: CASSSTGGNEKLFF.

This clone was counted a single time. V is TRBV9 and J is TRBJ2-7, with 12 bases aligning to TRBD1. Germline CDR1 and CDR2: SGDLS and YYNGEE. The trim removed 0 bases at V and 5 bases at J, leaving 9 bases unmatched. The CDR3 is 17 amino acids. As DNA, the CDR3 is TGTGCCAGCAGCGTAGGAGGGTGGGGGACAGGGGGCGACGAGCAGTACTTC. Translating it yields CASSVGGWGTGGDEQYF.

This chain joins TRBV19 and TRBJ2-2, with D possibly being TRBD1 (6 bases). Germline V gives CDR1 LNHDA, CDR2 SQIVND (reference sequence). The CDR3 spans 14 residues. The V end was cut by 3 bases, the J end by 7 bases, with 12 bases between. For the CDR3, the DNA is TGTGCCAGTAGTATTCAGGGGAAGGGCGGGGAGCTGTTTTTT. This gives the protein CASSIQGKGGELFF.

V is TRBV23-1 and J is TRBJ2-7; 12 nucleotides line up with TRBD2. TRBV23-1 is an ORF, and what it does is uncertain. The CDR3 sequence is 17 residues long. The V segment lost 1 base and the J segment 1 base; nucleotides outside the gene matches: 5. The CDR3 DNA is TGCGCCAGCAGTCAATTGTTACTAGCGGGAGGATCCTACGAGCAGTACTTC. Translated, it gives CASSQLLLAGGSYEQYF.

The CDR3 loop is CASSDPLLAGADTDTQYF. CDR3 DNA sequence: TGTGCCAGCAGTGACCCGTTACTAGCGGGAGCCGACACAGATACGCAGTATTTT. V and J are TRBV6-1 and TRBJ2-3; 11 bases are a match to TRBD2. Germline assignment: CDR1 MNHNS and CDR2 SASEGT. The J segment lost 2 bases and the V segment lost 3 bases, leaving 10 bases of the junction unmatched. The CDR3 contains 18 residues.

This clone was counted only a few times. The chain joins TRBV7-9 to TRBJ2-7, with 7 bases fitting TRBD1. The CDR3 has 14 amino acids. J gave up 7 bases and V 4 bases, and 10 bases lay outside the gene matches. Germline CDR1 is SEHNR and CDR2 is FQNEAQ (reference sequence). Here the CDR3 DNA reads TGTGCCAGCAGCTCTGAGGACAGGACTCGGGAGCAGTACTTC. Translated, it gives CASSSEDRTREQYF.

The gene calls are TRBV19 and TRBJ2-7; D perhaps matches TRBD1 (6 bases). Per germline, CDR1 LNHDA and CDR2 SQIVND (reference sequence). Between the trimmed V and J ends, which lost 4 bases and 7 bases, there was a span of 17 bases. CDR3 length: 14 amino acids. DNA of the CDR3: TGTGCCAGTAGTAACAGGGTACCCCCCGAGGAGCAGTACTTC. As protein: CASSNRVPPEEQYF. Complete variable domain (other parts from reference TRBV19 and TRBJ2-7): DGGITQSPKYLFRKEGQNVTLSCEQNLNHDAMYWYRQDPGQGLRLIYYSQIVNDFQKGDIAEGYSVSREKKESFPLTVTSAQKNPTAFYLCASSNRVPPEEQYFGPGTRLTVT.

This sequence joins TRBV9 and TRBJ2-5; possible D gene TRBD1, 6 bases. The CDR3 runs to 15 residues. Germline assignment: CDR1 SGDLS and CDR2 YYNGEE. The V end was cut by 4 bases, the J end by 1 base, with 14 bases between. In DNA form, the CDR3 reads TGTGCCAGCAGCCCGCGGACAGTACCCCAAGAGACCCAGTACTTC. It is translated as CASSPRTVPQETQYF.

This chain joins TRBV19 and TRBJ2-2; D is ambiguous. Trimming left V 2 bases short and J 6 bases short, with 4 bases between. Germline-derived CDR1 and CDR2 are LNHDA and SQIVND (reference sequence). The CDR3 is made up of 12 amino acids. The CDR3 protein is CASSIYSGELFF. The CDR3 DNA sequence: TGTGCCAGTAGTATATACTCCGGGGAGCTGTTTTTT.

The rearrangement links TRBV28 to TRBJ2-4, with TRBD1 as a possible D gene (8 bases). The germline CDR1 and CDR2 sequences are MDHEN and SYDVKM. Trimming shortened V by 2 bases and J by 7 bases, and 12 bases separated the two germline ends. The CDR3 is 14 amino acids. CDR3 protein: CASSLDRGGNIQYF. In DNA, the CDR3 is TGTGCCAGCAGTTTAGACAGGGGAGGGAACATTCAGTACTTC. Full variable domain (rest looked up from reference TRBV28 and TRBJ2-4): DVKVTQSSRYLVKRTGEKVFLECVQDMDHENMFWYRQDPGLGLRLIYFSYDVKMKEKGDIPEGYSVSREKKERFSLILESASTNQTSMYLCASSLDRGGNIQYFGAGTRLSVL.

The chain employs TRBV4-3 and TRBJ1-2; D is possibly TRBD1 (6 bases). This CDR3 is built from 20 residues. CDR1 LGHNA and CDR2 YSLEER come from the germline V gene. V was pared by 0 bases and J by 0 bases, with 23 bases between. The CDR3 spells CASSQELVAGEHAANYGYTF. The DNA for the CDR3 is TGCGCCAGCAGCCAAGAACTTGTTGCAGGGGAGCACGCGGCTAACTATGGCTACACCTTC.

This clone is medium-sized (0.01 to 0.1%) in the sample. The V call is TRBV6-4, the J call TRBJ1-2, with 7 bases aligning to TRBD1. The germline V gene encodes CDR1 MRHNA and CDR2 SNTAGT. The CDR3 runs to 13 residues. The ends lost 2 bases at V and 6 bases at J; junction bases unmatched: 3. The CDR3 DNA follows: TGTGCCAGCAGTGACGGGGACAGTCATGGCTACACCTTC. This codes for CASSDGDSHGYTF.

Concerning this clone itself: This sample includes further DNA sequences coding for the same CDR3. This chain uses TRBV5-1 with TRBJ2-5; 8 nucleotides match TRBD1. Germline V CDR1 and CDR2: SGHRS, YFSETQ. The CDR3 has 14 residues. J gave up 2 bases and V 2 bases, and 2 bases lay outside the gene matches. The CDR3 is CASSLGQGQETQYF. CDR3 nucleotide sequence: TGCGCCAGCAGCTTAGGACAGGGACAAGAGACCCAGTACTTC.

The rearrangement uses TRBV5-6 and TRBJ2-7; 8 bases match TRBD1. The CDR3 has 14 residues. V gave up 4 bases and J gave up 3 bases; unmatched junction bases: 6. Per the germline V gene, CDR1 is SGHDT and CDR2 is YYEEEE. The CDR3 reads CASSPGTGNYEQYF. In DNA form, the CDR3 reads TGTGCCAGCAGCCCCGGGACAGGTAACTACGAGCAGTACTTC.

CDR3 nucleotide sequence: TGTGCCAGTCTGGGATCAGGGACCTACGAGCAGTACTTC. Protein sequence: CASLGSGTYEQYF. The rearrangement uses TRBV11-2 and TRBJ2-7; D might be TRBD1 (5 bases). V was clipped by 9 bases and J by 2 bases, with 14 bases between them. The CDR3 is 13 residues long. Germline V gene data show CDR1 as SGHAT and CDR2 as FQNNGV.

The V and J genes are TRBV14 and TRBJ1-4; possible D gene TRBD1, 5 bases. Trimming cost V 3 bases and J 6 bases, with 14 bases left between them. Germline CDR1 is SGHDN and CDR2 is FVKESK. The CDR3 is made up of 15 amino acids. CDR3 sequence: CASSQGGWGDEKLFF. The DNA for the CDR3 is TGTGCCAGCAGCCAGGGCGGCTGGGGGGATGAAAAACTGTTTTTT.

The genes are TRBV6-4 and TRBJ2-1; D is possibly TRBD2 (6 bases). CDR3 length: 14 residues. The germline V gene has CDR1 MRHNA and CDR2 SNTAGT. Trimming took off 0 bases at V and 9 bases at J, with 12 bases between the two ends. The CDR3 DNA reads TGTGCCAGCAGTGACTCGGCTAGCGTAGGTGAGCAGTTCTTC. It specifies CASSDSASVGEQFF.

The chain employs TRBV27 and TRBJ2-7, with TRBD2 identical over 13 bases. J was trimmed by 9 bases and V by 4 bases; bases with no gene match: 12. Germline CDR1 and CDR2: MNHEY and SMNVEV (reference sequence). CDR3 length equals 16 residues. The CDR3 DNA reads TGTGCCAGCAGTTACCATCGACTAGCGGGAGGTCTCCGGCAGTACTTC. It translates to CASSYHRLAGGLRQYF.

CDR3 bases: TGTGCCAGCAGCCTTGGGACTAGCGGGAACACCGGGGAGCTGTTTTTT. This encodes CASSLGTSGNTGELFF. This chain joins TRBV6-6 and TRBJ2-2, with 11 bases that match TRBD2. The germline V gene has CDR1 MNHNY and CDR2 SVGAGI (reference sequence). This CDR3 contains 16 residues. V was clipped by 6 bases and J by 1 base; unmatched bases: 4.

The chain combines TRBV28 with TRBJ1-1, with no clear D. Trimming removed 2 bases at V and 1 base at J, with 5 bases between. This CDR3 region has 13 residues. Germline V CDR1 and CDR2: MDHEN, SYDVKM. The CDR3 region is CASSLNGNTEAFF. For the CDR3, the DNA is TGTGCCAGCAGTTTAAACGGGAACACTGAAGCTTTCTTT.

The chain is built from TRBV4-2 and TRBJ2-2; D possibly corresponds to TRBD2 (6 bases). Per the germline V gene, CDR1 is LGHNA and CDR2 is YNFKEQ. The CDR3 runs to 17 residues. Trimming left V 0 bases short and J 2 bases short, with 13 bases between. The CDR3 is CASSQDYVSGNTGELFF. The CDR3 coding sequence is TGTGCCAGCAGCCAAGATTATGTTAGCGGAAACACCGGGGAGCTGTTTTTT.